The 19 T cell receptor beta chains in this list originate from one sample, sequenced in a study of blood T cell repertoires in COVID-19. Clones were read by immunoSEQ multiplex PCR, and TCRdb kept only the in-frame ones, dropping some. The table shows tens of thousands of clones, with 80% to 90% occurring only once. Source material: peripheral blood. The receptors derive from a man over 45 with active or convalescent COVID-19.

V usage is TRBV3-1 (or the pseudogene TRBV3-2) and J usage is TRBJ1-6; D call uncertain. V was shortened by 0 bases and J by 9 bases, with 15 bases between the two germline ends. Germline V gene sequence: CDR1 LGHDT, CDR2 YNNKEL (reference sequence). The CDR3 is 16 amino acids. This CDR3 reads CASSQDPPGFGSPLHF. CDR3 coding DNA: TGTGCCAGCAGCCAAGATCCCCCGGGGTTCGGTTCACCCCTCCACTTT.

This chain joins TRBV19 and TRBJ1-4, with D maybe TRBD1 (6 bases). CDR1 and CDR2 from the germline V gene are LNHDA and SQIVND (reference sequence). Deletions cut 7 bases from V and 4 bases from J, with 16 bases between. CDR3 length: 15 amino acids. This CDR3 reads CASTIPGQSNEKLFF. In DNA, the CDR3 is TGTGCCAGTACCATCCCCGGACAGAGTAATGAAAAACTGTTTTTT.

Remarks on this clone: Germline and junction disagree at one end, which may indicate a read error. The chain couples TRBV10-3 to TRBJ1-1, with unresolved D. The CDR3 extends over 12 amino acids. Germline CDR1 ENHRY, CDR2 SYGVKD. CDR3: CAISELRTGAFF. The DNA for the CDR3 is TGTGCCATCAGTGAGTTAAGAACTGGAGCTTTCTTT.

The chain combines TRBV27 with TRBJ1-6, with D perhaps TRBD1 (6 bases). Trimming stripped 3 bases from V and 0 bases from J, with 18 bases between. Germline V CDR1 and CDR2: MNHEY, SMNVEV (reference sequence). The CDR3 runs 19 residues. The CDR3 DNA follows: TGTGCCAGCAGTTTTAGGGGGGGGAAGGGCAGCTCCTATAATTCACCCCTCCACTTT. It translates to CASSFRGGKGSSYNSPLHF.

The chain employs TRBV2 and TRBJ2-7; TRBD2 agrees at 9 bases. V was pared by 5 bases and J by 11 bases, with 7 bases of the junction left unmatched. Germline lookup yields CDR1 SNHLY and CDR2 FYNNEI. The CDR3 consists of 12 residues. The CDR3 DNA follows: TGTGCCAGCAGTAGCGGGAGGTCTTCAGAGTACTTC. Translating it yields CASSSGRSSEYF.

By share, this clone ranks as medium-sized. The chain combines TRBV7-9 with TRBJ2-5; possible D gene TRBD2, 5 bases. The CDR3 covers 15 residues. Trimming shortened V by 1 base and J by 4 bases, and 13 bases separated the two germline ends. Germline CDR1 is SEHNR and CDR2 is FQNEAQ (reference sequence). The CDR3 DNA sequence: TGTGCCAGCAGCTTAGGCTTTAGCGCCGTAGAGACCCAGTACTTC. Translation gives CASSLGFSAVETQYF.

The chain links TRBV6-1 to TRBJ2-1; 10 bases line up with TRBD1. Germline loops: CDR1 MNHNS, CDR2 SASEGT. With 2 bases clipped from V and 8 bases from J, the junction kept 12 bases outside the gene matches. This CDR3 spans 17 amino acids. As DNA, the CDR3 is TGTGCCAGCAGTGAACTGACAGGGGGCAGGGGTCAGGATGAGCAGTTCTTC. It translates to CASSELTGGRGQDEQFF.

The J gene is TRBJ1-3, the V gene TRBV9, with TRBD1 identical over 11 bases. The germline gives CDR1 SGDLS, CDR2 YYNGEE. V lost 4 bases and J lost 6; bases outside the gene matches: 18. The CDR3 runs 19 residues. The CDR3 DNA reads as TGTGCCAGCAGCACCTGGACAGGGGGCGGCTCGTTTCGCCTAAACACCATATATTTT. Encoded protein: CASSTWTGGGSFRLNTIYF.

This rearrangement joins TRBV7-7 to TRBJ2-3; possibly TRBD1 for D (5 bases). The V end was cut by 5 bases, the J end by 2 bases, with 11 bases between. CDR3 size: 14 residues. Germline values: CDR1 SSHAT, CDR2 FNYEAQ (reference sequence). The CDR3 region has the DNA TGTGCCAGCAGCCGCGACAGAAACACAGATACGCAGTATTTT. It codes for CASSRDRNTDTQYF.

The J gene is TRBJ2-7, the V gene TRBV30; 8 nucleotides line up with TRBD1. Trimming removed 2 bases from V and 3 bases from J; junction bases left unmatched: 6. Germline CDR1 GTSNPN, CDR2 SVGIG (reference sequence). This CDR3 is built from 14 residues. CDR3 sequence: CAWSRQGRSYEQYV. The CDR3 DNA sequence: TGTGCCTGGAGTAGACAGGGGAGAAGCTACGAGCAGTACGTC.

The CDR3 coding sequence is TGTGCCAGCAGTTTACCTGTGAACACTGAAGCTTTCTTT. Protein: CASSLPVNTEAFF. The genes are TRBV12-3 or TRBV12-4 and TRBJ1-1; D not resolved. There are 13 residues in the CDR3. Trimming stripped 2 bases from V and 0 bases from J, with 4 bases between.

This clone was picked up a small number of times. The V and J genes are TRBV7-8 and TRBJ2-3, with D possibly TRBD1 on 8 matching bases. V gave up 3 bases and J gave up 3 bases, with 13 bases separating them. The germline CDR1 and CDR2 sequences are SGHVS and FQNEAQ. The CDR3 length is 15 residues. Here the CDR3 DNA reads TGTGCCAGCAGCTTCAACAGGGGGGGGACAGATACGCAGTATTTT. Residues: CASSFNRGGTDTQYF.

In nucleotides, the CDR3 is TGTGCCAGCAGCTTCGGAACAGGGGTTGGATCACCCCTCCACTTT. This encodes CASSFGTGVGSPLHF. This rearrangement joins TRBV7-8 to TRBJ1-6; 7 bases fit TRBD1. The V gene's germline CDR1 is SGHVS and CDR2 FQNEAQ. The CDR3 has 15 residues. Trimming removed 3 bases from V and 10 bases from J; junction bases left unmatched: 9.

J is TRBJ2-1 and V is TRBV5-1, with TRBD1 matching 7 bases. The CDR3 loop spans 14 amino acids. From germline, CDR1 is SGHRS and CDR2 YFSETQ. The V gene end was trimmed by 4 bases and the J gene end by 6 bases; junction bases not matched to a gene: 7. The DNA of the CDR3 is TGCGCCAGCAGCGGACAGGTCGCGGTCAATGAGCAGTTCTTC. It codes for CASSGQVAVNEQFF.

The rearrangement links TRBV25-1 to TRBJ1-1; TRBD1 matches at 9 bases. V was clipped by 3 bases and J by 4 bases; unmatched bases: 3. In germline, CDR1 is MGHDK, CDR2 SYGVNS. There are 14 residues in the CDR3. The CDR3 DNA reads TGTGCCAGCAGTGACCACAGGGGGCTCACTGAAGCTTTCTTT. Its protein product is CASSDHRGLTEAFF.

The rearrangement joins TRBV5-1 to TRBJ2-1, with 10 positions matching TRBD2. Germline trimming cut 4 bases from V and 9 bases from J; bases unmatched to any gene: 7. The CDR3 is 14 amino acids. Per the germline V gene, CDR1 is SGHRS and CDR2 is YFSETQ. The CDR3 sequence: CASSPALAGVEQFF. The CDR3 DNA reads TGCGCCAGCAGCCCCGCCCTAGCGGGAGTTGAGCAGTTCTTC.

This rearrangement joins TRBV7-9 to TRBJ2-2; 8 bases agree with TRBD1. The CDR3 covers 15 residues. Trimming took 5 bases from V and 7 from J; bases not matched to a gene: 9. Germline-derived CDR1 and CDR2 are SEHNR and FQNEAQ (reference sequence). The CDR3 region has the DNA TGTGCCAGCAGCGCAGGACAGGGAGTGAGCGGGGAGCTGTTTTTT. Its translation is CASSAGQGVSGELFF.

J is TRBJ2-3 and V is TRBV28; D is undetermined. V dropped 6 bases and J dropped 2 bases, with 6 bases sitting between them. Germline-derived CDR1 and CDR2 are MDHEN and SYDVKM. There are 12 residues in the CDR3. This chain's CDR3 is CASSQITDTQYF. The CDR3 DNA sequence: TGTGCCAGCAGCCAAATCACAGATACGCAGTATTTT.

V is TRBV30 and J is TRBJ1-6; TRBD1 matches 7 bases. This CDR3 is built from 13 residues. Germline V gene sequence: CDR1 GTSNPN, CDR2 SVGIG (reference sequence). V lost 1 base to trimming and J lost 13 bases; unmatched junction nucleotides: 7. The CDR3 loop is CAWSDGTALPLHF. For the CDR3, the DNA is TGTGCCTGGAGTGACGGGACAGCCCTTCCCCTCCACTTT.